The rows below give T cell receptor beta chains drawn from one sample of a study of vaccination and CD4 T cells after COVID-19. The antigens for these receptors are not known. TCRdb called the PCR reads again in MiXCR, with one record for every CDR3 protein. The repertoire has 13,000 to 15,000 distinct CDR3 sequences, 21% of them found once; the top ten carry 9% to 15%. The specimen was CD4+ T cells from blood, cultured in vitro, collected before SARS-CoV-2 vaccination. The receptors were sampled from a human donor who received a COVID-19 vaccine. Both conserved end residues are part of each CDR3. D genes are given only for firm matches. Clone sizes are given selectively: once, few, many, or a class where the clone is expanded.

>NA|NA|TRBJ2-5|14|TRBV7-9
CASSLAKGLKTQYF
TGTGCCAGCAGCTTGGCTAAGGGGCTCAAGACCCAGTACTTC
>few|TRBD2|TRBJ2-3|18|TRBV19
CASSTSRDAGGQADTQYF
TGTGCCAGTAGTACCTCCCGGGATGCGGGGGGGCAAGCAGATACGCAGTATTTT
>NA|TRBD2|TRBJ2-1|17|TRBV27
CASSLSPPGLVHNEQFF
TGTGCCAGCAGTTTATCGCCCCCCGGACTAGTCCACAATGAGCAGTTCTTC
>few|TRBD2|TRBJ2-5|15|TRBV20-1
CSAVGGSGGAETQYF
TGCAGTGCTGTGGGAGGAAGCGGGGGTGCGGAGACCCAGTACTTC
>NA|NA|TRBJ1-6|15|TRBV2
CASSEAPNGVSPLHF
TGTGCCAGCAGTGAAGCCCCCAACGGGGTTTCACCCCTCCACTTT
>NA|NA|TRBJ1-6|13|TRBV6-1
CASIERDNSPLHF
TGTGCCAGCATCGAAAGGGATAATTCACCCCTCCACTTT
>NA|NA|TRBJ1-2|15|TRBV2
CASSGNVRGAYGYTF
TGTGCCAGCAGTGGGAACGTGCGGGGGGCCTATGGCTACACCTTC
>NA|TRBD1|TRBJ1-2|15|TRBV24-1
CATSDPDRDGYGYTF
TGTGCCACCAGTGATCCGGACAGGGATGGCTATGGCTACACCTTC
>medium-sized|TRBD2|TRBJ2-5|16|TRBV30
CAWSLLAGGRQETQYF
TGTGCCTGGAGCCTCCTGGCGGGGGGGCGCCAAGAGACCCAGTACTTC
>NA|NA|TRBJ2-3|15|TRBV20-1
CSARDRRSMTDTQYF
TGCAGTGCTAGAGACAGGCGCAGTATGACAGATACGCAGTATTTT
>NA|NA|TRBJ2-7|12|TRBV19
CASREGGGEQYF
TGTGCCAGTAGGGAGGGAGGGGGCGAGCAGTACTTC
>once|TRBD1|TRBJ2-7|15|TRBV4-1
CASSPVDRFSYEQYF
TGCGCCAGCAGCCCTGTGGACAGGTTCTCCTACGAGCAGTACTTC
>NA|NA|TRBJ1-2|14|TRBV5-1
CASSLKGDGYGYTF
TGCGCCAGCAGCTTGAAAGGGGACGGCTATGGCTACACCTTC
>few|TRBD1|TRBJ1-4|17|TRBV20-1
CSARGQGLGFGNEKLFF
TGCAGTGCTAGGGGACAGGGATTGGGCTTCGGTAATGAAAAACTGTTTTTT
>few|NA|TRBJ2-5|13|TRBV12-3/TRBV12-4
CASSLGSRETQYF
TGTGCCAGCAGTTTAGGTAGCAGAGAGACCCAGTACTTC
>NA|TRBD2|TRBJ2-3|17|TRBV24-1
CATSDLSGGRNTDTQYF
TGTGCCACCAGTGATCTGTCGGGGGGGCGGAACACAGATACGCAGTATTTT
>NA|NA|TRBJ2-7|12|TRBV20-1
CSASPESYEQYF
TGCAGTGCTAGCCCAGAGAGCTACGAGCAGTACTTC
>NA|NA|TRBJ1-5|14|TRBV6-5
CASSYTYTNQPQHF
TGTGCCAGCAGTTACACCTACACCAATCAGCCCCAGCATTTT
>few|NA|TRBJ1-6|15|TRBV30
CAWSNTLAYNSPLHF
TGTGCCTGGAGTAACACCTTAGCCTATAATTCACCCCTCCACTTT
>NA|TRBD1|TRBJ2-2|15|TRBV24-1
CATRKTGDDTGELFF
TGTGCCACCAGGAAAACAGGGGACGACACCGGGGAGCTGTTTTTT
>few|TRBD1|TRBJ2-7|15|TRBV6-5
CASSYLNRGSYEQYF
TGTGCCAGCAGTTACTTGAACAGGGGTTCATACGAGCAGTACTTC
>medium-sized|NA|TRBJ1-2|13|TRBV27
CASSRQSSYGYTF
TGTGCCAGCAGTCGGCAGTCTAGTTATGGCTACACCTTC
>NA|NA|TRBJ1-2|15|TRBV11-3
CASSFTARANYGYTF
TGTGCCAGCAGCTTTACGGCCAGAGCTAACTATGGCTACACCTTC
>few|NA|TRBJ1-1|15|TRBV5-4
CASSPSREVTTEAFF
TGTGCCAGCAGCCCATCCAGGGAGGTGACCACTGAAGCTTTCTTT
>NA|NA|TRBJ2-7|16|TRBV5-1
CASSLQGASVGNEQYF
TGCGCCAGCAGCTTGCAGGGCGCCAGCGTGGGGAACGAGCAGTACTTC
>NA|NA|TRBJ2-5|14|TRBV12-3/TRBV12-4
CASALTRGGETQYF
TGTGCCAGCGCCCTGACGAGGGGTGGGGAGACCCAGTACTTC
>NA|NA|TRBJ1-1|16|TRBV11-3
CASSLDRLEWNTEAFF
TGTGCCAGCAGCTTAGATCGGCTTGAGTGGAACACTGAAGCTTTCTTT
>few|TRBD1|TRBJ2-3|17|TRBV7-9
CASSLARTGRGTDTQYF
TGTGCCAGCAGCTTAGCGCGGACAGGAAGGGGTACAGATACGCAGTATTTT
>NA|NA|TRBJ2-7|13|TRBV5-1
CASSRDQAYEQYF
TGCGCCAGCAGCCGGGACCAAGCCTACGAGCAGTACTTC
>NA|NA|TRBJ2-2|14|TRBV14
CASSQRLATGELFF
TGTGCCAGCAGCCAAAGGTTGGCCACCGGGGAGCTGTTTTTT
>NA|NA|TRBJ1-1|13|TRBV18
CASSQNTNTEAFF
TGTGCCAGCTCACAAAACACGAACACTGAAGCTTTCTTT
>NA|NA|TRBJ2-6|15|TRBV3-1
CASSRQSSGANVLTF
TGTGCCAGCAGTCGACAGAGTTCTGGGGCCAACGTCCTGACTTTC
>few|TRBD1|TRBJ1-2|15|TRBV20-1
CSAPGTAISNYGYTF
TGCAGTGCTCCTGGGACAGCCATCTCTAACTATGGCTACACCTTC
>few|NA|TRBJ1-4|14|TRBV20-1
CSARGYPTNEKLFF
TGCAGTGCTAGGGGTTACCCGACCAATGAAAAACTGTTTTTT
>few|TRBD1|TRBJ2-5|14|TRBV6-1
CASSNAGGDETQYF
TGTGCCAGCAGTAACGCAGGGGGCGACGAGACCCAGTACTTC
>few|NA|TRBJ1-5|13|TRBV2
CASSEALLKPQHF
TGTGCCAGCAGTGAAGCGCTTCTTAAGCCCCAGCATTTT
>few|NA|TRBJ2-5|13|TRBV20-1
CSATTGTQETQYF
TGCAGTGCGACTACAGGGACCCAAGAGACCCAGTACTTC
>NA|NA|TRBJ1-4|14|TRBV9
CASSVVPGDEKLFF
TGTGCCAGCAGCGTAGTGCCAGGGGACGAAAAACTGTTTTTT
>NA|NA|TRBJ1-5|16|TRBV7-8
CASSLGRGGGNQPQHF
TGTGCCAGCAGCTTAGGGAGAGGCGGGGGCAATCAGCCCCAGCATTTT
>few|TRBD1|TRBJ1-6|15|TRBV25-1
CASSDADRVGSPLHF
TGTGCCAGCAGTGATGCGGACAGGGTAGGGTCACCCCTCCACTTT
>few|TRBD2|TRBJ2-5|17|TRBV6-5
CASSYSYQRGAMETQYF
TGTGCCAGCAGTTACTCGTATCAGCGGGGGGCCATGGAGACCCAGTACTTC
>NA|NA|TRBJ2-5|15|TRBV9
CASSVGASRQETQYF
TGTGCCAGCAGCGTAGGGGCTAGCCGCCAAGAGACCCAGTACTTC
>few|NA|TRBJ1-5|14|TRBV6-2/TRBV6-3
CASNFGGTNQPQHF
TGTGCCAGCAATTTTGGGGGCACAAATCAGCCCCAGCATTTT
>NA|NA|TRBJ2-1|12|TRBV30
CAWKVDYNEQFF
TGTGCCTGGAAGGTCGATTACAATGAGCAGTTCTTC
>once|NA|TRBJ1-6|16|TRBV5-8
CASSLRHRAKNSPLHF
TGTGCCAGCAGCCTGCGGCACAGGGCAAAAAATTCACCCCTCCACTTT
>few|NA|TRBJ1-2|15|TRBV7-9
CASSSTGRSNYGYTF
TGTGCCAGCAGCTCAACGGGGCGATCTAACTATGGCTACACCTTC
>few|NA|TRBJ2-1|11|TRBV20-1
CSSWEGNEQFF
TGCAGTTCCTGGGAAGGGAACGAGCAGTTCTTC
>once|TRBD1|TRBJ2-2|13|TRBV5-1
CASSFRQGVELFF
TGCGCCAGCAGCTTCCGACAGGGGGTGGAGCTGTTTTTT
>few|NA|TRBJ2-5|13|TRBV6-2/TRBV6-3
CASSRAEQETQYF
TGTGCCAGCAGCAGAGCGGAACAAGAGACCCAGTACTTC
>once|TRBD2|TRBJ2-7|14|TRBV5-1
CASSRGTSGYEQYF
TGCGCCAGCAGCCGCGGGACTAGCGGTTACGAGCAGTACTTC
>NA|TRBD1|TRBJ2-1|14|TRBV30
CAFKGAITYNEQFF
TGTGCCTTTAAGGGGGCCATAACCTACAATGAGCAGTTCTTC
>few|NA|TRBJ1-2|15|TRBV2
CASTTGAGTNYGYTF
TGTGCCAGCACTACCGGGGCTGGGACTAACTATGGCTACACCTTC
>medium-sized|NA|TRBJ1-2|15|TRBV7-2
CASSLVPEANYGYTF
TGTGCCAGCAGCTTAGTACCAGAGGCTAACTATGGCTACACCTTC
>few|NA|TRBJ2-7|15|TRBV19
CASSIDKQGTYEQYF
TGTGCCAGTAGTATAGACAAGCAGGGGACCTACGAGCAGTACTTC
>few|NA|TRBJ2-5|14|TRBV5-1
CASSLTGGEETQYF
TGCGCCAGCAGCTTAACTGGGGGCGAAGAGACCCAGTACTTC